This TCR beta chain was captured in a study of blood T cell repertoires in COVID-19 (dated by TCRdb to 2018 to 2021). Study-wide context: The collaborator samples originated in the United States, Italy and Spain and spanned the acute and convalescent phases of COVID-19. A de-identified subject ID, COVID-19 status, age in years and sex were almost always included in the sample metadata. The repertoires were made available in a free public database intended to serve as a resource for research on the immune response to SARS-CoV-2. The prospective study material was composed of cDNA or gDNA derived from T cells, B-cell-depleted T cells, or PBMCs. Deeply sampled blood TCRbeta repertoires from subjects exposed to, actively infected with, or recovered from COVID-19 were included in the dataset. HLA class I and class II types, where available, came from metadata supplied by the sample provider rather than from assay-based typing. Samples were obtained from the ongoing ImmuneRACE study (first 160 participants) and from 1,200 or so subjects provided by 6 global collaborators.

The V and J ends are trimmed by 0 bases and 8 bases, leaving 19 bases between them. The CDR3 spans 16 residues, from the cysteine through the phenylalanine. Just the 48-base CDR3 DNA is kept, in frame starting at base 1. Looking up the germline V gene yields CDR1 SNHLY and CDR2 FYNNEI. In regard to this clone: Its specific antigen is unknown. Base quality data are lacking; no much larger clone is found one base away.

General findings and caveats noted by the study authors: Clinical and demographic metadata were provided uncurated, with the amount varying by source and participant.

TCRbeta CDR3 regions were amplified from genomic DNA using the immunoSEQ Assay, a bias-controlled multiplex PCR. Under the source paper's analysis protocol: Nucleated cell counts per sample were estimated from amplification of reference gene primers within the assay. To quantify the absolute abundance of each unique TCRbeta CDR3 rearrangement, sequence reads were collapsed and filtered. Productive Simpson clonality was computed per sample as the square root of Simpson's diversity index over productive rearrangements. TCRdb limited this immuneACCESS table to in-frame rearrangements with V and J called. A share of clones is missing; checked studies link under half to unresolved V genes, and the rest is unexplained. The DNA gave D and trimming, while V, J and clone size come from that table. In all, the sample holds about 250,000 clones, and over 90% of those were seen once. Jointly, the top ten make up more than 0.8% of the sample.

In Seattle, one collaborating source enrolled patients while the infection was active and tracked those patients longitudinally over the course of disease. Each collaborating institution followed its own protocols to collect whole blood in K2EDTA tubes. Collaborator samples were shipped for TCRbeta analysis as frozen whole blood, isolated PBMCs, or DNA extracted from either sample type. The sample taken for sequencing was peripheral blood. The V gene is TRBV2 and the J gene is TRBJ1-2; a tentative D call is TRBD1 (5 bases match). The TCR was taken from a man aged 25 to 40 with COVID-19, enrolled during active disease. The CDR3 here reads CASSEALRQGSVGYTF. DNA sequence: TGTGCCAGCAGTGAAGCGCTTAGGCAGGGTTCAGTCGGCTACACCTTC.